This record looks at one TCR beta chain sequence and its context. These data are taken from a study of T cell responses to AZD1222 COVID-19 vaccine. Repertoires were generated with immunoSEQ multiplex PCR, while TCRdb's copy carries only in-frame clones and drops some. This sample carries 150,000 to 200,000 clones, 90% to 95% of them seen once, and the ten largest clones take over 7.5%. Germline lookup yields CDR1 SGHVS and CDR2 FNYEAQ. V was cut by 4 bases and J by 2 bases, with 17 bases left in between. The CDR3 is 16 residues long. The chain employs TRBV7-6 and TRBJ1-1; tentative D call: TRBD1 (6 bases). The TCR was taken from an adult in good health. Here the sequenced sample was peripheral blood, taken on day 0 of AZD1222 vaccination. DNA for the CDR3: TGTGCCAGCAGCTACCACAGGGTAGCGGGCAACACTGAAGCTTTCTTT. Translation gives CASSYHRVAGNTEAFF.